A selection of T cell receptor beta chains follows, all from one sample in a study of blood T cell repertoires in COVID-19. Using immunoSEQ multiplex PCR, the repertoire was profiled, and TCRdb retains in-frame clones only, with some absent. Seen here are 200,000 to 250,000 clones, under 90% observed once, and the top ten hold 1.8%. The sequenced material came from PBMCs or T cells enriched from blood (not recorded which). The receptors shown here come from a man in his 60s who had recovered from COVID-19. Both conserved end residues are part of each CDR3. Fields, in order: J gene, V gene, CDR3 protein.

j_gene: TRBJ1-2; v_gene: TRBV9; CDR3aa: CASSVMGGLGGYTF
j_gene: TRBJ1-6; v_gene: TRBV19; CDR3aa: CASNPGTGSSYNSPLHF
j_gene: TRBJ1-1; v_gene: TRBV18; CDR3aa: CASSPGTDEAFF
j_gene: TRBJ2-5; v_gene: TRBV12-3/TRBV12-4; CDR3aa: CASSGQGETQYF
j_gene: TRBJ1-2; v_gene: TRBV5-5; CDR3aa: CASSLGQTGPYGYTF
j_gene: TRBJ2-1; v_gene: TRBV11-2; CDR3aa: CASSLGGGMEFF
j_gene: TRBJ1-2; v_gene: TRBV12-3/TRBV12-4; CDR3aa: CASSRQGAHGYTF
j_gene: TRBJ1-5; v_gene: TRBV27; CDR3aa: CASSFQGRGSNQPQHF
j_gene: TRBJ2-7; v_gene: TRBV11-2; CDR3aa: CASSLSGSSYEQYF
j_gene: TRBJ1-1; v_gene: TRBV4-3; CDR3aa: CASSQEAGGNTEAFF
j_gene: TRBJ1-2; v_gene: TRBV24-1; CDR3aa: CATSDPGPGVGDGYTF
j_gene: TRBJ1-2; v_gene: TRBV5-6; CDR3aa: CASSFQGAEYGYTF
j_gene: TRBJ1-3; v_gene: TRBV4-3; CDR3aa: CASSQDRVGQTSGNTIYF
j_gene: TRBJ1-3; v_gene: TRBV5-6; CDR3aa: CASSFETVGGNTIYF
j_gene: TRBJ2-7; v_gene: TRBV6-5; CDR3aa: CASSLTGTPGYEQYF
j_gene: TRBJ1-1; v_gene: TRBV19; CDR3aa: CASSRDSLNTEAFF
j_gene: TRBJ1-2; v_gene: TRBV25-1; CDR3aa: CASSDTGEKSYGYTF
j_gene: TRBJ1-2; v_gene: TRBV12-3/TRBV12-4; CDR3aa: CASSFSMYGYTF
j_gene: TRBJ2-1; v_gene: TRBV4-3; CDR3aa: CASSQAGTIYNEQFF
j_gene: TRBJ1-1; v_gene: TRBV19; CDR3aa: CASRGLMGNTEAFF
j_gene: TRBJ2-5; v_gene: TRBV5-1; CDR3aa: CASRRLAGEETQYF
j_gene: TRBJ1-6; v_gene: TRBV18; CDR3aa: CASSPRGGSPLHF
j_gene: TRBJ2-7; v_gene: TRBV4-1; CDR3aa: CASSHPGQGTYEQYF
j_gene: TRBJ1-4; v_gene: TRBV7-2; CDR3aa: CASSLAAGEPGEKLFF
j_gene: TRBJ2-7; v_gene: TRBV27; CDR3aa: CASSFVGGLAAYEQYF
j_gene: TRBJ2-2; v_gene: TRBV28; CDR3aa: CASRHNGELFF